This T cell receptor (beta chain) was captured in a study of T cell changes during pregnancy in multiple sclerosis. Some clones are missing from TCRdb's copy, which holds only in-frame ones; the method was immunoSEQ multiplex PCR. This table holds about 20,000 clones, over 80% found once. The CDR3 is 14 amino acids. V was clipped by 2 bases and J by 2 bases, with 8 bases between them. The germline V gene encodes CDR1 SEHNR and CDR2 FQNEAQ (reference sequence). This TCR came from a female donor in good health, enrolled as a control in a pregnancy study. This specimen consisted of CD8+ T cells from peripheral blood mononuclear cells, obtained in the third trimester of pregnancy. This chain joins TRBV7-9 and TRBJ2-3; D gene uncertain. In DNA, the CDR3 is TGTGCCAGCAGCTTAATAAGCGACACAGATACGCAGTATTTT. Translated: CASSLISDTDTQYF. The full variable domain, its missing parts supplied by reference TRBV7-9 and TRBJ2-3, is DTGVSQNPRHKITKRGQNVTFRCDPISEHNRLYWYRQTLGQGPEFLTYFQNEAQLEKSRLLSDRFSAERPKGSFSTLEIQRTEQGDSAMYLCASSLISDTDTQYFGPGTRLTVL.